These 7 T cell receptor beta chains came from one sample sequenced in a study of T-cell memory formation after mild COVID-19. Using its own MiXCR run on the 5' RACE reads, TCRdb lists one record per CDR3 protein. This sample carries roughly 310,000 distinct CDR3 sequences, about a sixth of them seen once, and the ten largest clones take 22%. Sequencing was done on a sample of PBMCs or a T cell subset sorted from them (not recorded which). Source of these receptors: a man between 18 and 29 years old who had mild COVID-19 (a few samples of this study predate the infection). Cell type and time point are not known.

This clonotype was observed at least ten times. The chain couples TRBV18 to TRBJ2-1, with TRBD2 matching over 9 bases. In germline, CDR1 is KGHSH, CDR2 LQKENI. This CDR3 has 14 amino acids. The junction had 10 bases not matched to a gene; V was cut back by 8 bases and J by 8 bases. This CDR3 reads CASLGGLAFHEQFF. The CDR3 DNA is TGTGCCAGCCTAGGGGGACTAGCTTTCCATGAGCAGTTCTTC. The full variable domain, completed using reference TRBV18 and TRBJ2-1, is NAGVMQNPRHLVRRRGQEARLRCSPMKGHSHVYWYRQLPEEGLKFMVYLQKENIIDESGMPKERFSAEFPKEGPSILRIQQVVRGDSAAYFCASLGGLAFHEQFFGPGTRLTVL.

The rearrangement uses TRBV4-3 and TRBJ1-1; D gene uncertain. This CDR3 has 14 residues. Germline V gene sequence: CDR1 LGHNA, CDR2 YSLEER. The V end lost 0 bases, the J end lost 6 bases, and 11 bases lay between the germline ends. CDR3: CASSQEARRSEAFF. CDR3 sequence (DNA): TGCGCCAGCAGCCAAGAAGCCAGGAGATCTGAAGCTTTCTTT.

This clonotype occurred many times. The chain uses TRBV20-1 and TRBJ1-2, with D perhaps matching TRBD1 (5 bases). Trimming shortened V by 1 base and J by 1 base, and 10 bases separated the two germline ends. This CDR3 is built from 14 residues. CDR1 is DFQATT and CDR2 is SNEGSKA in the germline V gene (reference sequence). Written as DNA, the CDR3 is TGCAGTGCTAGAGGGGGCAGGCATAACTATGGCTACACCTTC. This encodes CSARGGRHNYGYTF.

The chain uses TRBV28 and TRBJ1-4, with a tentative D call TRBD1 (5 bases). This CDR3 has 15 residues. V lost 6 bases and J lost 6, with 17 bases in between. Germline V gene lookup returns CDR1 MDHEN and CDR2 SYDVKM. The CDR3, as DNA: TGTGCCAGCAGCCCACAGGCATTCAGCCATGAAAAACTGTTTTTT. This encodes CASSPQAFSHEKLFF.

The CDR3 reads CASSLVWTGGSGELFF. The CDR3 DNA reads as TGTGCCAGCAGCTTAGTTTGGACAGGGGGCTCCGGGGAGCTGTTTTTT. This chain uses TRBV7-2 with TRBJ2-2, with TRBD1 identical over 11 bases. Germline values: CDR1 SGHTA, CDR2 FQGNSA. V trimming: 1 base; J trimming: 6 bases; junction bases outside the gene matches: 4. CDR3 length: 16 amino acids.

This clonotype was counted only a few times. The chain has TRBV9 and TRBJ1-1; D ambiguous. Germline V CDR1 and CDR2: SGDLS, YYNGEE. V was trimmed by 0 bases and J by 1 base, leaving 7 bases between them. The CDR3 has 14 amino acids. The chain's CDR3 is CASSVDGGNTEAFF. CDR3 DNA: TGTGCCAGCAGCGTAGATGGAGGGAACACTGAAGCTTTCTTT.

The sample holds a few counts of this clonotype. CDR3 amino acids: CSARLPLQAKNIQYF. The CDR3 nucleotides are TGCAGTGCTAGACTCCCGCTCCAAGCCAAAAACATTCAGTACTTC. The V gene is TRBV20-1, the J gene TRBJ2-4; no reliable D call. The CDR3 has 15 amino acids. V was shortened by 2 bases and J by 0 bases, with 11 bases between the two germline ends. CDR1 is DFQATT, CDR2 SNEGSKA, per germline (reference sequence).